The 12 T cell receptor beta chains listed next were all sequenced from one sample in a study of T-cell reconstitution after alpha-beta-depleted transplantation in children. Unique molecular identifiers were incorporated into the prepared TCRbeta library. TCRdb reanalysed the PCR reads using MiXCR and keeps one entry per CDR3 protein. The sample lists about 400,000 distinct CDR3 sequences; about a fifth were seen once. This specimen was PBMCs from the stem cell graft donor, taken from the stem cell graft. All receptors derive from a human donor who donated a stem cell graft to a child with acute myeloid leukemia.

The chain recombines TRBV4-2 with TRBJ2-6, with 10 bases that match TRBD1. After removal of 3 bases from V and 3 bases from J, the junction contained 8 bases not matched to a gene. CDR3 length: 18 residues. The germline gives CDR1 LGHNA, CDR2 YNFKEQ. DNA of the CDR3: TGTGCCAGCAGCCAGGCGAGACAGGGGGCTTATGGGGCCAACGTCCTGACTTTC. It specifies CASSQARQGAYGANVLTF.

This clonotype was observed many times. The rearrangement uses TRBV7-8 and TRBJ2-7; perhaps TRBD2 as D (6 bases). CDR3 length equals 17 residues. Trimming stripped 1 base from V and 0 bases from J, with 16 bases between. Germline V gene lookup returns CDR1 SGHVS and CDR2 FQNEAQ. For the CDR3, the DNA is TGTGCCAGCAGCTTAGTTTGGACTACCGAGAGCTCCTACGAGCAGTACTTC. Its translation is CASSLVWTTESSYEQYF. Drawing the rest from reference TRBV7-8 and TRBJ2-7, the complete variable domain is GAGVSQSPRYKVAKRGQDVALRCDPISGHVSLFWYQQALGQGPEFLTYFQNEAQLDKSGLPSDRFFAERPEGSVSTLKIQRTQQEDSAVYLCASSLVWTTESSYEQYFGPGTRLTVT.

This clonotype was recorded a few times. The V gene is TRBV5-1, the J gene TRBJ2-5; D is possibly TRBD2 (6 bases). In germline, CDR1 is SGHRS, CDR2 YFSETQ. The CDR3 spans 14 residues. V lost 2 bases and J lost 4, with 12 bases in between. This chain's CDR3 is CASSFVQGGETQYF. CDR3 DNA sequence: TGCGCCAGCAGCTTTGTGCAGGGAGGAGAGACCCAGTACTTC.

At least ten counts were recorded for this clonotype. This rearrangement joins TRBV15 to TRBJ2-5; D is unclear. The V and J ends lost 0 bases and 5 bases respectively, with 7 bases between them. This CDR3 is built from 13 residues. Germline V gene lookup returns CDR1 LNHNV and CDR2 YYDKDF (reference sequence). The CDR3 DNA sequence: TGTGCCACCAGCAGAGATCAGGAGGAGACCCAGTACTTC. Translating gives CATSRDQEETQYF.

V is TRBV9 and J is TRBJ2-2; 8 bases align to TRBD2. Trimming at V came to 3 bases and at J to 4 bases, leaving 11 bases not matched to a gene. This CDR3 contains 17 residues. Looked up from germline, CDR1 is SGDLS and CDR2 is YYNGEE. DNA of the CDR3: TGTGCCAGCAGCGCTCCTCCGGGACTAGGAGTCACCGGGGAGCTGTTTTTT. It specifies CASSAPPGLGVTGELFF.

V is TRBV10-3 and J is TRBJ2-7; D gene uncertain. Germline V lookup: CDR1 ENHRY, CDR2 SYGVKD. The CDR3 totals 11 residues. The ends were cut back, 5 bases at V and 3 bases at J, with 5 bases in the middle. The CDR3 nucleotides are TGTGCCATCAGTAAAAGCTACGAGCAGTACTTC. It encodes CAISKSYEQYF.

The V and J genes are TRBV7-2 and TRBJ2-3; TRBD2 matches 9 bases. CDR1 is SGHTA, CDR2 FQGNSA, per germline. V lost 2 bases and J lost 2; bases outside the gene matches: 8. The CDR3 length is 17 residues. DNA of the CDR3: TGTGCCAGCAGCTTAAAGCTCGGACTAGCGACCACAGATACGCAGTATTTT. It translates to CASSLKLGLATTDTQYF.

This clonotype was found a few times. The rearrangement uses TRBV24-1 and TRBJ2-1; TRBD2 matches 7 bases. The ends lost 1 base at V and 4 bases at J; junction bases unmatched: 6. The CDR3 has 16 amino acids. CDR1 KGHDR and CDR2 SFDVKD come from the germline V gene. This CDR3 reads CATSDLGGSGYNEQFF. Here the CDR3 DNA reads TGTGCCACCAGTGATTTAGGCGGGAGCGGATACAATGAGCAGTTCTTC.

This chain uses TRBV5-1 with TRBJ2-3, with D perhaps assigned TRBD1 or TRBD2 (5 bases each). Looked up from germline, CDR1 is SGHRS and CDR2 is YFSETQ. V lost 2 bases to trimming and J lost 4 bases, with 14 bases between them. The CDR3 has 15 amino acids. DNA of the CDR3: TGCGCCAGCAGCTTCCAACTAATGGGACCAGATACGCAGTATTTT. Its protein product is CASSFQLMGPDTQYF.

This clonotype appeared a few times. This chain links TRBV7-9 with TRBJ1-2; possibly TRBD1 for D (5 bases). Germline V gene data show CDR1 as SEHNR and CDR2 as FQNEAQ (reference sequence). The CDR3 is made up of 14 amino acids. V was cut by 3 bases and J by 2 bases, with 10 bases left in between. The CDR3 is CASSLVTDNYGYTF. The CDR3 DNA follows: TGTGCCAGCAGCTTGGTGACAGACAACTATGGCTACACCTTC. Together with reference TRBV7-9 and TRBJ1-2, the CDR3 gives the full variable domain: DTGVSQNPRHKITKRGQNVTFRCDPISEHNRLYWYRQTLGQGPEFLTYFQNEAQLEKSRLLSDRFSAERPKGSFSTLEIQRTEQGDSAMYLCASSLVTDNYGYTFGSGTRLTVV.

This clonotype has a count of ten or more. This chain uses TRBV20-1 with TRBJ2-7; 8 bases fit TRBD2. The trim removed 4 bases at V and 4 bases at J, leaving 6 bases unmatched. Germline V gene sequence: CDR1 DFQATT, CDR2 SNEGSKA (reference sequence). This CDR3 has 13 amino acids. CDR3 coding DNA: TGCAGTGCTACCCGGGGGGGGCGGTACGAGCAGTACTTC. Protein: CSATRGGRYEQYF.

V and J are TRBV4-1 and TRBJ2-7; the match to TRBD1 covers 11 bases. In germline, CDR1 is MGHRA, CDR2 YSYEKL. The V segment lost 4 bases and the J segment 4 bases; nucleotides outside the gene matches: 6. This CDR3 is built from 15 residues. The CDR3 spells CASSPGQGAHYEQYF. DNA for the CDR3: TGCGCCAGCAGCCCAGGACAGGGGGCCCATTACGAGCAGTACTTC.